These 15 T cell receptor beta chains share one sample of origin, sequenced in a study of shared clonotypes between healthy human individuals. Some clones are missing from TCRdb's copy, which holds only in-frame ones; the method was immunoSEQ multiplex PCR. In the table there are roughly 1,600,000 clones, 98% to 99% of which are singletons. The specimen sequenced was naive CD4+ T cells sorted from blood. The subset: CD45RA+ positively selected. The receptors stem from a man aged 25 to 40 in good health.

The rearrangement links TRBV29-1 to TRBJ2-3; TRBD1 matches 10 bases. V lost 1 base, J lost 2 bases, and 12 bases stayed unmatched. This CDR3 has 18 amino acids. From germline, CDR1 is SQVTM and CDR2 ANQGSEA. The CDR3 reads CSVEGDRGEFGHTDTQYF. The CDR3 DNA reads TGCAGCGTTGAAGGGGACAGGGGAGAATTCGGACACACAGATACGCAGTATTTT.

This chain uses TRBV14 with TRBJ2-2, with a possible D match to TRBD1 (5 bases). The CDR3 spans 15 residues. Deletions cut 1 base from V and 4 bases from J, with 10 bases between. Germline V gene sequence: CDR1 SGHDN, CDR2 FVKESK. CDR3 bases: TGTGCCAGCAGCCAAGTAGGTGGGGCCACCGGGGAGCTGTTTTTT. Translation: CASSQVGGATGELFF.

V usage is TRBV4-2 and J usage is TRBJ1-1, with D unresolved. CDR1 and CDR2 (germline): LGHNA, YNFKEQ. CDR3 size: 13 residues. Trimming left V 0 bases short and J 9 bases short, with 11 bases between. Here the CDR3 reads CASSQDGRLQAFF. The CDR3 DNA is TGTGCCAGCAGCCAAGATGGCAGGCTGCAAGCTTTCTTT.

This clone was found a few times. The J gene is TRBJ2-5, the V gene TRBV5-6; D remains unclear. This CDR3 is built from 11 residues. The V end lost 0 bases, the J end lost 7 bases, and 4 bases lay between the germline ends. Germline V gene lookup returns CDR1 SGHDT and CDR2 YYEEEE. CDR3 DNA: TGTGCCAGCAGCTTGGTCGGGACCCAGTACTTC. Its translation is CASSLVGTQYF.

This chain links TRBV10-2 with TRBJ1-5, with D maybe TRBD1 (5 bases). Germline V gives CDR1 WSHSY, CDR2 SAAADI. The CDR3 runs 12 residues. The germline V and J ends were trimmed by 8 bases and 5 bases, with 10 bases remaining between them. The CDR3, as DNA: TGCGCCAGCCACTCGGGGGATCAGCCCCAGCATTTT. Amino acids: CASHSGDQPQHF.

The chain employs TRBV10-3 and TRBJ2-7, with 13 nucleotides matching TRBD2. The CDR3 spans 14 residues. The V gene's germline CDR1 is ENHRY and CDR2 SYGVKD. V shed 6 bases and J 9 bases; nucleotides not matched to a gene: 8. This CDR3 is CAISAGTSGIRQYF. The DNA for the CDR3 is TGTGCCATCAGCGCCGGGACTAGCGGGATCAGGCAGTACTTC.

The chain has TRBV5-4 and TRBJ2-3, with unresolved D. The V gene lost 4 bases and the J gene lost 5 bases, with 20 bases spanning the gap. The CDR3 covers 16 residues. The germline V gene encodes CDR1 SGHNT and CDR2 YYREEE (reference sequence). CDR3 DNA: TGTGCCAGCAGCCGTCCAGAGAAGGGATTACGAGATACGCAGTATTTT. Amino acid sequence: CASSRPEKGLRDTQYF. Using reference TRBV5-4 and TRBJ2-3 for the parts outside the CDR3, the full variable domain is ETGVTQSPTHLIKTRGQQVTLRCSSQSGHNTVSWYQQALGQGPQFIFQYYREEENGRGNFPPRFSGLQFPNYSSELNVNALELDDSALYLCASSRPEKGLRDTQYFGPGTRLTVL.

The V call is TRBV15, the J call TRBJ2-5; D not certain. CDR3 size: 15 residues. V was shortened by 0 bases and J by 4 bases, with 12 bases between the two germline ends. Germline V lookup: CDR1 LNHNV, CDR2 YYDKDF (reference sequence). The CDR3 region is CATSRDSPLVETQYF. CDR3 nucleotide sequence: TGTGCCACCAGCAGAGATTCCCCTCTGGTAGAGACCCAGTACTTC.

The V call is TRBV7-2, the J call TRBJ2-7; 13 bases are shared with TRBD2. The CDR3 extends over 15 amino acids. Germline lookup yields CDR1 SGHTA and CDR2 FQGNSA. The V gene end was trimmed by 5 bases and the J gene end by 5 bases; junction bases not matched to a gene: 6. CDR3 amino acids: CASSDTSGRAHEQYF. The DNA of the CDR3 is TGTGCCAGCAGCGATACTAGCGGGAGGGCCCACGAGCAGTACTTC.

The chain combines TRBV6-5 with TRBJ1-2; TRBD1 agrees at 9 bases. The V and J ends lost 6 bases and 4 bases, in that order; junction bases with no gene match: 9. There are 15 residues in the CDR3. Germline assignment: CDR1 MNHEY and CDR2 SVGAGI. The chain's CDR3 is CASRLQGALSYGYTF. The CDR3 region has the DNA TGTGCCAGCAGACTACAGGGGGCGCTGAGCTATGGCTACACCTTC.

The chain has TRBV6-5 and TRBJ1-1; D unclear. The CDR3 length is 14 residues. Trimming removed 2 bases from V and 1 base from J, with 8 bases in between. From germline, CDR1 is MNHEY and CDR2 SVGAGI. The CDR3 protein is CASSYRLWNTEAFF. The DNA for the CDR3 is TGTGCCAGCAGTTACAGGTTATGGAACACTGAAGCTTTCTTT.

This chain connects TRBV9 to TRBJ2-5, with TRBD2 matching 11 bases. The CDR3 totals 16 residues. Germline V gene lookup returns CDR1 SGDLS and CDR2 YYNGEE. V shed 3 bases and J 0 bases; nucleotides not matched to a gene: 4. The CDR3 sequence: CASSGRLAGYQETQYF. Written as DNA, the CDR3 is TGTGCCAGCAGCGGGCGACTAGCGGGGTACCAAGAGACCCAGTACTTC.

The chain combines TRBV5-1 with TRBJ2-7, with 10 bases aligning to TRBD2. CDR3 length equals 16 residues. CDR1 is SGHRS and CDR2 is YFSETQ in the germline V gene. V shed 7 bases and J 2 bases; nucleotides not matched to a gene: 12. In DNA form, the CDR3 reads TGCGCCAGCGCTCGAACTAGCGGGGAGGGTACCTACGAGCAGTACTTC. This encodes CASARTSGEGTYEQYF.

In the case of this clone: Other nucleotide sequences in the sample specify the same CDR3. The chain carries TRBV9 and TRBJ2-3; the match to TRBD2 covers 9 bases. Trimming at V came to 1 base and at J to 6 bases, leaving 3 bases not matched to a gene. The CDR3 extends over 14 amino acids. From germline, CDR1 is SGDLS and CDR2 YYNGEE. CDR3 in DNA: TGTGCCAGCAGCGTACGGCTAGCGGGGGATACGCAGTATTTT. As protein: CASSVRLAGDTQYF.

The J gene is TRBJ2-7, the V gene TRBV7-2, with 9 bases lining up with TRBD1. The CDR3 is 15 amino acids. With V trimmed by 4 bases and J by 0 bases, 4 bases remained unmatched. Germline lookup yields CDR1 SGHTA and CDR2 FQGNSA. CDR3 region: CASSSTGGISYEQYF. As DNA, the CDR3 is TGTGCCAGCAGCTCCACAGGGGGCATCTCCTACGAGCAGTACTTC.